This TCR beta chain stems from a study of cytomegalovirus exposure and HLA in healthy donors. The germline CDR1 and CDR2 sequences are SGDLS and YYNGEE. Germline trimming cut 3 bases from V and 4 bases from J; bases unmatched to any gene: 7. The CDR3 runs 15 residues. Repertoires were generated with immunoSEQ multiplex PCR, while TCRdb's copy carries only in-frame clones and drops some. The data show a few hundred thousand clones, roughly 90% seen once. The sequencing sample was made of PBMCs. This chain links TRBV9 with TRBJ2-3; TRBD2 matches 8 bases. The sequence came from a woman younger than 35 in good health and CMV-seronegative. As DNA, the CDR3 is TGTGCCAGCAGCGAAACTAGCGGAGAGGCAGATACGCAGTATTTT. This gives the protein CASSETSGEADTQYF.